A single sample is the source of the 18 T cell receptor beta chains below, sequenced in a study of PD-1 blockade in classical Hodgkin lymphoma. This table comes from immunoSEQ multiplex PCR, and its TCRdb copy is limited to in-frame clones, with some not included. This table has tens of thousands of clones, 65% to 85% appearing once. Time point reported: cycle 4 day 1 (C4D1), after less than seven weeks of nivolumab. Patients all relapsed after autologous stem cell transplantation, and there was variation in brentuximab vedotin exposure. Starting with thawed PBMCs, CD4+ T cells were purified by magnetic negative selection. Sequences were derived from CD4+ T cells from blood, sampled before the fourth cycle of nivolumab. The receptors were sampled from a human donor with classical Hodgkin lymphoma.

J is TRBJ1-4 and V is TRBV5-1; TRBD1 is a possible D gene (6 bases). CDR3 size: 14 residues. Trimming took 4 bases from V and 8 from J, leaving 15 bases between them. The germline gives CDR1 SGHRS, CDR2 YFSETQ. The CDR3 spells CASSPQGIGEKLFF. The CDR3 bases are TGCGCCAGCAGCCCGCAGGGGATAGGAGAAAAACTGTTTTTT.

The chain's CDR3 is CASSPDRFGSTDTQYF. DNA of the CDR3: TGTGCCAGTAGTCCCGACAGATTTGGGAGCACAGATACGCAGTATTTT. This chain links TRBV19 with TRBJ2-3; maybe TRBD1 (5 bases). Germline CDR1 and CDR2: LNHDA and SQIVND (reference sequence). CDR3 length: 16 residues. Trimming removed 5 bases at V and 0 bases at J, with 15 bases between. The entire variable domain, with the rest obtained from reference TRBV19 and TRBJ2-3, is as follows: DGGITQSPKYLFRKEGQNVTLSCEQNLNHDAMYWYRQDPGQGLRLIYYSQIVNDFQKGDIAEGYSVSREKKESFPLTVTSAQKNPTAFYLCASSPDRFGSTDTQYFGPGTRLTVL.

The V call is TRBV6-1, the J call TRBJ1-2; 8 bases match TRBD1. The CDR3 consists of 12 residues. The J segment lost 3 bases and the V segment lost 8 bases, leaving 2 bases of the junction unmatched. CDR1 and CDR2 (germline): MNHNS, SASEGT. The CDR3 is CASDRGYYGYTF. The CDR3 nucleotides are TGTGCCAGCGACAGGGGTTACTATGGCTACACCTTC.

A few counts support this clone. The chain carries TRBV5-1 and TRBJ1-2; 8 nucleotides line up with TRBD1. This CDR3 has 14 residues. J was trimmed by 3 bases and V by 4 bases; bases with no gene match: 5. From germline, CDR1 is SGHRS and CDR2 YFSETQ. The CDR3 region is CASSRTTGDYGYTF. The CDR3 region has the DNA TGCGCCAGCAGCCGCACGACAGGGGACTATGGCTACACCTTC.

As concerns this clone: The sample holds other DNA sequences that translate to the same CDR3. V gene TRBV2 combines with J gene TRBJ1-4, with D possibly being TRBD1 (5 bases). Germline CDR1 is SNHLY and CDR2 is FYNNEI. V was shortened by 2 bases and J by 8 bases, with 12 bases between the two germline ends. The CDR3 length is 14 residues. The CDR3 DNA reads as TGTGCCAGCAGTGAAAGGGCAGGGAAAGAAAAACTGTTTTTT. It encodes CASSERAGKEKLFF.

The V call is TRBV11-2, the J call TRBJ1-2; 11 nucleotides align to TRBD1. Trimming at V came to 4 bases and at J to 8 bases, leaving 6 bases not matched to a gene. From germline, CDR1 is SGHAT and CDR2 FQNNGV. The CDR3 has 14 amino acids. The CDR3 bases are TGTGCCAGCAGCTCCGGACAGGGGGCAAGGGGCTACACCTTC. Translation: CASSSGQGARGYTF.

The gene calls are TRBV10-3 and TRBJ2-3, with no clear D. The V end lost 3 bases, the J end lost 0 bases, and 4 bases lay between the germline ends. This CDR3 spans 13 amino acids. Germline CDR1 reads ENHRY; CDR2 reads SYGVKD. CDR3 loop: CAISDKSTDTQYF. The CDR3 DNA sequence: TGTGCCATCAGTGACAAGAGCACAGATACGCAGTATTTT.

This clone was detected only once. The genes are TRBV5-1 and TRBJ2-2; no reliable D call. The CDR3 sequence is 15 residues long. Looked up from germline, CDR1 is SGHRS and CDR2 is YFSETQ. V lost 1 base and J lost 3, with 10 bases in between. This CDR3 reads CASSLLAVHTGELFF. CDR3 bases: TGCGCCAGCAGCTTGTTGGCAGTTCACACCGGGGAGCTGTTTTTT.

This clone was seen only once. The chain carries TRBV7-8 and TRBJ1-5, with unresolved D. Germline lookup yields CDR1 SGHVS and CDR2 FQNEAQ. V lost 0 bases and J 4 bases, leaving 13 bases between the germline ends. This CDR3 has 16 amino acids. CDR3 sequence (DNA): TGTGCCAGCAGCTTAGCTGGCAGCTATTTTAATCAGCCCCAGCATTTT. Translation gives CASSLAGSYFNQPQHF.

This rearrangement joins TRBV9 to TRBJ1-2; TRBD1 agrees at 7 bases. V lost 4 bases to trimming and J lost 7 bases; unmatched junction nucleotides: 10. The CDR3 contains 14 residues. Germline loops: CDR1 SGDLS, CDR2 YYNGEE. The DNA for the CDR3 is TGTGCCAGCAGCCCACTGGGGACAGAGGGTGGCTACACCTTC. It codes for CASSPLGTEGGYTF.

This clone has a single count. The same CDR3 arises from other DNA sequences in this sample as well. V is TRBV5-1 and J is TRBJ2-2; D might be TRBD1 or TRBD2, each matching 6 bases. This CDR3 comprises 15 residues. Germline V CDR1 and CDR2: SGHRS, YFSETQ. Trimming removed 4 bases from V and 5 bases from J, with 15 bases in between. The CDR3 sequence: CASSLAGGRTGELFF. CDR3 DNA: TGCGCCAGCAGCCTCGCTGGGGGGCGAACCGGGGAGCTGTTTTTT.

The chain has TRBV2 and TRBJ1-5; a weak D match, TRBD1 (6 bases). The CDR3 covers 15 residues. Between the trimmed V and J ends, which lost 7 bases and 4 bases, there was a span of 17 bases. Germline CDR1 reads SNHLY; CDR2 reads FYNNEI. The CDR3 loop is CASKPLDRLNQPQHF. The CDR3 nucleotides read TGTGCCAGCAAGCCGCTCGACAGGCTGAATCAGCCCCAGCATTTT.

The V gene is TRBV7-8, the J gene TRBJ2-6, with D possibly being TRBD1 or TRBD2 (6 bases each). Germline-derived CDR1 and CDR2 are SGHVS and FQNEAQ. The CDR3 is made up of 15 amino acids. The chain's CDR3 is CGTGAGGSGANVLTF. CDR3 nucleotides: TGTGGAACGGGGGCCGGAGGCTCTGGGGCCAACGTCCTGACTTTC.

V and J are TRBV5-1 and TRBJ1-1, with D tentatively TRBD1 (5 bases). Germline V gives CDR1 SGHRS, CDR2 YFSETQ. CDR3 length: 15 amino acids. Between the trimmed V and J ends, which lost 4 bases and 5 bases, there was a span of 18 bases. CDR3 region: CASSTEGGAGTEAFF. In DNA form, the CDR3 reads TGCGCCAGCAGCACAGAGGGTGGGGCGGGGACTGAAGCTTTCTTT.

The chain uses TRBV30 and TRBJ1-5, with TRBD1 as a possible D gene (5 bases). The germline CDR1 and CDR2 sequences are GTSNPN and SVGIG (reference sequence). The CDR3 is 13 amino acids. The CDR3 DNA reads TGTGCGGGGGGAGGGGACCGCCGGGAGCCCCAGCATTTT. Translation: CAGGGDRREPQHF.

The chain is built from TRBV5-1 and TRBJ1-1, with 7 bases fitting TRBD1. Germline loops: CDR1 SGHRS, CDR2 YFSETQ. The CDR3 is 14 amino acids. V shed 0 bases, J shed 4 bases, and the junction held 3 bases outside the gene matches. The chain's CDR3 is CASSLEGAGTEAFF. DNA for the CDR3: TGCGCCAGCAGCTTGGAGGGGGCGGGCACTGAAGCTTTCTTT.

In nucleotides, the CDR3 is TGCGCCAGCAGCCTTGAGGGGGACCTGAATCAGCCCCAGCATTTT. As protein: CASSLEGDLNQPQHF. V gene TRBV5-1 combines with J gene TRBJ1-5, with a tentative D call TRBD1 (6 bases). The germline V gene encodes CDR1 SGHRS and CDR2 YFSETQ. The CDR3 covers 15 residues. Deletions cut 4 bases from V and 4 bases from J, with 15 bases between.

The genes are TRBV5-1 and TRBJ1-4, with 7 positions matching TRBD1. V dropped 4 bases and J dropped 8; count of bases not matched to a gene: 14. CDR1 SGHRS and CDR2 YFSETQ come from the germline V gene. The length of the CDR3 is 16 residues. CDR3 in DNA: TGCGCCAGCAGCCTCCCTCAGGGGGTTCCGGGGGAAAAACTGTTTTTT. Encoded protein: CASSLPQGVPGEKLFF.